This TCR beta chain comes out of a study of blood T cell repertoires in COVID-19. The ends were cut back, 4 bases at V and 6 bases at J, with 10 bases in the middle. This CDR3 region has 13 residues. CDR1 LGHDT and CDR2 YNNKEL come from the germline V gene (reference sequence). Repertoires were generated with immunoSEQ multiplex PCR, while TCRdb's copy carries only in-frame clones and drops some. This table holds about 51,000 clones, approximately 90% found once. Sequencing was carried out using peripheral blood. This TCR was recovered from a man in his forties or fifties with acute or convalescent COVID-19. The V call is TRBV3-1 (or the pseudogene TRBV3-2), the J call TRBJ1-5; D perhaps matches TRBD1 (6 bases). This CDR3 reads CASSPGVGQPQHF. CDR3 DNA: TGTGCCAGCAGCCCAGGGGTAGGTCAGCCCCAGCATTTT.